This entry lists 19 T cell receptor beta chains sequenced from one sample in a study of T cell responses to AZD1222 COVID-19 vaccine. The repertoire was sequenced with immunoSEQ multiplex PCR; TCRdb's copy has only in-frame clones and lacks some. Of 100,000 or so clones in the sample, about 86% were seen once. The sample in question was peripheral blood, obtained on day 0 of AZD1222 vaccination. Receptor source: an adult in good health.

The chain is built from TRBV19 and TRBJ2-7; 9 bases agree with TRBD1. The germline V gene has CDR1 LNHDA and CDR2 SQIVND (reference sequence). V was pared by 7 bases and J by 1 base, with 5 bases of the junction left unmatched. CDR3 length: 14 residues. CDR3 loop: CASTRDRASYEQYF. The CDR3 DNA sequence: TGTGCCAGTACCAGGGACAGGGCTTCCTACGAGCAGTACTTC.

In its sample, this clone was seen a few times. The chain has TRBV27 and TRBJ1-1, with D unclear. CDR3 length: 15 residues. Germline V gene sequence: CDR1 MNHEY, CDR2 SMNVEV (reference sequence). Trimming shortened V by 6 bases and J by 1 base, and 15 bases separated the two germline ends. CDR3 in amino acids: CASSPPRGRNTEAFF. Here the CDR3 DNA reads TGTGCCAGCAGCCCTCCTCGGGGTAGGAACACTGAAGCTTTCTTT.

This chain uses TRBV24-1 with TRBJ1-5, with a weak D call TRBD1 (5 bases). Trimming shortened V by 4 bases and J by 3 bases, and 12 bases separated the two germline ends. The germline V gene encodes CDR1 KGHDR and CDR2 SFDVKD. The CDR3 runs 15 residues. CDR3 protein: CATSESGRDNQPQHF. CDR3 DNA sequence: TGTGCCACCAGTGAATCGGGACGAGACAATCAGCCCCAGCATTTT.

CDR3 protein: CASSIILEEGLQTDTQYF. In DNA, the CDR3 is TGTGCCAGTAGTATAATTTTGGAGGAGGGCCTTCAGACAGATACGCAGTATTTT. The chain is built from TRBV19 and TRBJ2-3; D may be TRBD2 (6 bases). The germline V gene encodes CDR1 LNHDA and CDR2 SQIVND (reference sequence). CDR3 length equals 18 residues. V gave up 2 bases and J gave up 3 bases, with 21 bases separating them.

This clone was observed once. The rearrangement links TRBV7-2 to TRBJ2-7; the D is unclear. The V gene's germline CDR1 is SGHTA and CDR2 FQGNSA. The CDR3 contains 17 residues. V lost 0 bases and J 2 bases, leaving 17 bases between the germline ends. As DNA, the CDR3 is TGTGCCAGCAGCTTAGCCACAGCATCGGCCCGCGCCTACGAGCAGTACTTC. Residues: CASSLATASARAYEQYF.

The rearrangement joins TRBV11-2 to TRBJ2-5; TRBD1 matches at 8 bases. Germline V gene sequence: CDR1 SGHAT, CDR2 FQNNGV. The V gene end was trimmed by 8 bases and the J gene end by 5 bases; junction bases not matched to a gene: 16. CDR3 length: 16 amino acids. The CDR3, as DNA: TGTGCCAGCGCGCTTATGGCAGGGGGCTTAGGGGAGACCCAGTACTTC. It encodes CASALMAGGLGETQYF.

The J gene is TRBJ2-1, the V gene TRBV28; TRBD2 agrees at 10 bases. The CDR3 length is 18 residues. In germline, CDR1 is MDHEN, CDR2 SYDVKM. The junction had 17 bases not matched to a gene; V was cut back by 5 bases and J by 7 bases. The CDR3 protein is CASSPLAGAIFGANEQFF. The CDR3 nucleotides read TGTGCCAGCAGTCCCCTAGCGGGAGCTATATTTGGGGCAAATGAGCAGTTCTTC.

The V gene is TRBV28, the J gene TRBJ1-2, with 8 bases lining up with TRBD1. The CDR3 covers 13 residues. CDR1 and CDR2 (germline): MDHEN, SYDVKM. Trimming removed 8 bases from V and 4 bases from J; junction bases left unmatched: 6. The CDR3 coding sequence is TGTGCCAGCCTCGGGGACAGGTCCTATGGCTACACCTTC. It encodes CASLGDRSYGYTF.

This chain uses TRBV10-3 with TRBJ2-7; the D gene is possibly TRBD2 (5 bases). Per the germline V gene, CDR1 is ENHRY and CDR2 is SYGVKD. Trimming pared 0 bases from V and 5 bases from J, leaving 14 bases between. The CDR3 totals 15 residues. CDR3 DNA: TGTGCCATCAGTGAGTCGAAAGGGAACGGGGACGAGCAGTACTTC. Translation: CAISESKGNGDEQYF.

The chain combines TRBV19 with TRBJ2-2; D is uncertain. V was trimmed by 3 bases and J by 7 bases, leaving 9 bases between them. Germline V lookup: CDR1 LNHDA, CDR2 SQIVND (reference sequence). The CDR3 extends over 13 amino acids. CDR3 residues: CASSIQSGGELFF. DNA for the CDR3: TGTGCCAGTAGTATCCAGTCAGGCGGGGAGCTGTTTTTT.

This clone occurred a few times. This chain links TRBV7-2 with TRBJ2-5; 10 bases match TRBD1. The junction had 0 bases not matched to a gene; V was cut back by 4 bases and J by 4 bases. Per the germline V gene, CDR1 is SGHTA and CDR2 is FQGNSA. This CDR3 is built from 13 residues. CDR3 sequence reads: CASSWTGGETQYF. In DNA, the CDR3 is TGTGCCAGCAGCTGGACAGGGGGAGAGACCCAGTACTTC. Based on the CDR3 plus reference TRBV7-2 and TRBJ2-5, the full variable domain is GAGVSQSPSNKVTEKGKDVELRCDPISGHTALYWYRQSLGQGLEFLIYFQGNSAPDKSGLPSDRFSAERTGGSVSTLTIQRTQQEDSAVYLCASSWTGGETQYFGPGTRLLVL.

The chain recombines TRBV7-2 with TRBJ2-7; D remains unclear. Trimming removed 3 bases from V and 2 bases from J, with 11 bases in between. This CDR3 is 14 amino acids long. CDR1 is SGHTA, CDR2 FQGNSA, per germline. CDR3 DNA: TGTGCCAGCAGCTTTACTCCCCTCGCCTACGAGCAGTACTTC. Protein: CASSFTPLAYEQYF.

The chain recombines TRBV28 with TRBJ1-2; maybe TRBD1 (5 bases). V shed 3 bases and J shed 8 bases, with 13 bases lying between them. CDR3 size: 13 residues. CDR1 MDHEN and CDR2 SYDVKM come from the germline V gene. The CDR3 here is CASSFIGAGGYTF. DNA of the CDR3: TGTGCCAGCAGTTTTATTGGGGCTGGCGGCTACACCTTC.

The CDR3 sequence is CASSRQGQGGTEAFF. The DNA of the CDR3 is TGTGCCAGCAGTCGCCAGGGACAGGGGGGCACTGAAGCTTTCTTT. J is TRBJ1-1 and V is TRBV28; 11 bases fit TRBD1. V lost 5 bases, J lost 4 bases, and 6 bases stayed unmatched. Per the germline V gene, CDR1 is MDHEN and CDR2 is SYDVKM. The CDR3 has 15 residues.

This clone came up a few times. The CDR3 protein is CASSPGLAGARGTDTQYF. DNA for the CDR3: TGTGCCAGCTCACCGGGACTAGCGGGAGCTCGTGGTACAGATACGCAGTATTTT. This chain connects TRBV18 to TRBJ2-3; TRBD2 aligns across 14 bases. The CDR3 extends over 18 amino acids. The J segment lost 3 bases and the V segment lost 3 bases, leaving 8 bases of the junction unmatched. Germline V gene lookup returns CDR1 KGHSH and CDR2 LQKENI.

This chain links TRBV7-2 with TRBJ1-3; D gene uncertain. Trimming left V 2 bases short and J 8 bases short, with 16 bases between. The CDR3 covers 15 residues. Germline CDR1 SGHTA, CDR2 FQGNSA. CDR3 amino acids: CASSLMGADPDTIYF. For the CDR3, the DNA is TGTGCCAGCAGCTTAATGGGAGCAGATCCGGACACCATATATTTT. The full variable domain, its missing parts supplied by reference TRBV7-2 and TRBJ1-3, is GAGVSQSPSNKVTEKGKDVELRCDPISGHTALYWYRQSLGQGLEFLIYFQGNSAPDKSGLPSDRFSAERTGGSVSTLTIQRTQQEDSAVYLCASSLMGADPDTIYFGEGSWLTVV.

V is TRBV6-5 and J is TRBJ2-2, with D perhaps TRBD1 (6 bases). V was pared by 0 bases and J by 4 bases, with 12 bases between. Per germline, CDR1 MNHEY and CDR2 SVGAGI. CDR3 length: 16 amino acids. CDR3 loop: CASSYSPGQVTGELFF. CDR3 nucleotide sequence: TGTGCCAGCAGTTACTCTCCGGGACAAGTCACCGGGGAGCTGTTTTTT.

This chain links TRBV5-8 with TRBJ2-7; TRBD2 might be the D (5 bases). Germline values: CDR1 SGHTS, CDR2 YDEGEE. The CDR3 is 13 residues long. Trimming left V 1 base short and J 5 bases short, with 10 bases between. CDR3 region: CASSLRFGDEQYF. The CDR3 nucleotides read TGTGCCAGCAGCTTGAGGTTCGGGGACGAGCAGTACTTC.

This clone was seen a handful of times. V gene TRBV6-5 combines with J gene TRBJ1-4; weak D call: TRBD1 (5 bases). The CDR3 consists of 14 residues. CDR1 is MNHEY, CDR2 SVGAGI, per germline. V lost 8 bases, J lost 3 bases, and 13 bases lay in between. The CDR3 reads CASDQGLANEKLFF. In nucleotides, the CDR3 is TGTGCCAGCGATCAGGGTTTGGCTAATGAAAAACTGTTTTTT.